The clone carrying this T cell receptor beta chain was seen ten or more times. What it binds is not known. These data come from a study of spatial heterogeneity in lung cancer. About the research overall: Alpha-chain sequences were consistently detected less often than beta-chain sequences. Study-wide results and caveats: Tumor T-cell coverage was an estimated 7% or so for alpha and approximately 13% for beta chains. Counts that tracked tumor mutation counts were those of expanded intratumoral alpha and beta TCRs.

This sample's time point: sample taken at primary tumor resection. The cohort: about 79 early-stage, untreated non-small cell lung cancer patients. The authors sequenced whole RNA from tumor, nontumor lung or frozen PBMC without sorting. TCRdb reanalysed the 5' RACE reads using MiXCR and keeps one entry per CDR3 protein. Seen here are about 9,600 distinct CDR3 sequences, around 10% observed once, and the top ten hold under 12%. This CDR3 comprises 14 residues. Germline V lookup: CDR1 SGHNT, CDR2 YYREEE (reference sequence). The ends were cut back, 1 base at V and 1 base at J, with 8 bases in the middle.

The V call is TRBV5-4, the J call TRBJ2-5, with D tentatively TRBD1 (5 bases). This TCR was recovered from a male donor with early-stage non-small cell lung cancer. This material consisted of lung tumor tissue, taken at surgery. DNA of the CDR3: TGTGCCAGCAGCTTGAAAGACAGCCAAGAGACCCAGTACTTC. Translated: CASSLKDSQETQYF.